The rows below give T cell receptor beta chains drawn from one sample of a study of Tregs in tolerant kidney transplant recipients. The table came from immunoSEQ multiplex PCR; TCRdb's copy has only in-frame clones and leaves some out. The table has fewer than 100,000 clones, over 85% seen once. The sample was CD4+ T cells from blood, taken before the transplant. The receptors originated from a human donor who received a combined kidney and bone marrow transplant. Both conserved end residues are part of each CDR3. Fields, in order: D gene, clone size, V gene, J gene, CDR3 length, CDR3 protein, CDR3 DNA. D genes are given only for firm matches. A row's size may be missing; if present it is once, few, many or a size class.

-	-	TRBV4-3	TRBJ1-5	13	CASSSGLGQPQHF	TGCGCCAGCAGCTCAGGGCTGGGACAGCCCCAGCATTTT
TRBD1	-	TRBV6-1	TRBJ1-2	13	CASSPTGVYGYTF	TGTGCCAGCAGTCCGACAGGGGTCTATGGCTACACCTTC
TRBD1	few	TRBV10-3	TRBJ2-7	13	CAISVTGADEQYF	TGTGCCATCAGTGTGACAGGGGCCGACGAGCAGTACTTC
TRBD2	-	TRBV7-3	TRBJ2-1	17	CASSLTVGGSSYNEQFF	TGTGCCAGCAGCTTAACGGTCGGGGGGAGCTCCTACAATGAGCAGTTCTTC
-	-	TRBV4-1	TRBJ2-7	14	CASSQPQGTYEQYF	TGCGCCAGCAGCCAACCGCAGGGTACCTACGAGCAGTACTTC
-	-	TRBV7-2	TRBJ1-1	13	CASSFPSLPEAFF	TGTGCCAGCAGCTTTCCGAGCTTGCCTGAAGCTTTCTTT
TRBD2	-	TRBV4-2	TRBJ2-3	18	CASSQALGLAGDADTQYF	TGTGCCAGCAGCCAAGCTTTGGGACTAGCGGGGGACGCGGATACGCAGTATTTT
TRBD1	-	TRBV5-8	TRBJ2-6	14	CARRQGSGANVLTF	TGTGCCAGAAGACAGGGGAGCGGGGCCAACGTCCTGACTTTC
-	-	TRBV15	TRBJ1-2	13	CATSRGRGYGYTF	TGTGCCACCAGCAGGGGAAGAGGGTATGGCTACACCTTC
-	-	TRBV18	TRBJ1-5	14	CASSPTGFLQPQHF	TGTGCCAGCTCGCCCACAGGGTTTCTTCAGCCCCAGCATTTT
TRBD1	-	TRBV5-5	TRBJ1-4	17	CASSLFESRQGGEKLFF	TGTGCCAGCAGCTTATTCGAGTCGAGGCAGGGGGGAGAAAAACTGTTTTTT
-	-	TRBV15	TRBJ2-7	14	CATSRDWRIYEQYF	TGTGCCACCAGCAGAGATTGGCGGATATACGAGCAGTACTTC
-	-	TRBV4-1	TRBJ1-6	16	CASSQGIQGGDSPLHF	TGCGCCAGCAGCCAAGGCATACAGGGAGGGGACTCACCCCTCCACTTT
TRBD1	once	TRBV9	TRBJ1-1	18	CASSARQGEVGSRSEAFF	TGTGCCAGCAGCGCGCGACAGGGGGAAGTAGGGTCCAGATCTGAAGCTTTCTTT
-	-	TRBV9	TRBJ2-7	14	CASSPRGRSYEQYF	TGTGCCAGCAGCCCCCGCGGGCGCTCCTACGAGCAGTACTTC
TRBD1	few	TRBV5-1	TRBJ1-3	17	CASSLITGGFSGNTIYF	TGCGCCAGCAGCTTAATCACAGGGGGTTTCTCTGGAAACACCATATATTTT
-	-	TRBV7-2	TRBJ2-1	14	CASSFGGAQDEQFF	TGTGCCAGCAGCTTTGGGGGGGCTCAGGATGAGCAGTTCTTC
TRBD1	-	TRBV5-1	TRBJ1-4	14	CASSLLEGAEKLFF	TGCGCCAGCAGCCTCCTCGAGGGGGCCGAAAAACTGTTTTTT
-	-	TRBV7-6	TRBJ2-3	11	CASSSSDTQYF	TGTGCCAGCAGCTCTAGCGATACGCAGTATTTT
TRBD2	-	TRBV11-2	TRBJ2-1	13	CASGAGFYNEQFF	TGTGCCAGCGGAGCGGGGTTTTACAATGAGCAGTTCTTC
TRBD1	-	TRBV28	TRBJ1-5	16	CASSSDRGRRNQPQHF	TGTGCCAGCAGCTCTGACAGGGGGCGCCGCAATCAGCCCCAGCATTTT
TRBD1	-	TRBV7-9	TRBJ2-7	16	CASSLAGTGPSYEQYF	TGTGCCAGCAGCCTAGCCGGGACAGGGCCCTCCTACGAGCAGTACTTC
-	-	TRBV10-3	TRBJ2-3	14	CAISTSKSTDTQYF	TGTGCCATCAGTACTAGCAAAAGCACAGATACGCAGTATTTT
-	-	TRBV4-3	TRBJ1-6	15	CASSLRSSYNSPLHF	TGCGCCAGCAGCCTCCGTAGCTCCTATAATTCCCCCCTCCACTTT
TRBD1	-	TRBV5-1	TRBJ1-6	16	CASSLGDRGGNSPLHF	TGCGCCAGCAGCTTGGGGGACAGGGGTGGTAATTCACCCCTCCACTTT
-	-	TRBV5-6	TRBJ1-1	13	CASSLSGYTEAFF	TGTGCCAGCAGCTTATCAGGGTACACTGAAGCTTTCTTT
TRBD1	-	TRBV7-2	TRBJ2-7	15	CASSPDRGRMNEQYF	TGTGCCAGCAGCCCGGACAGGGGGCGGATGAACGAGCAGTACTTC
-	-	TRBV9	TRBJ2-5	14	CASSVVGSPEAQYF	TGTGCCAGCAGCGTAGTCGGCAGCCCGGAGGCCCAGTACTTC
-	once	TRBV7-9	TRBJ1-3	15	CASSLAFGAGNTIYF	TGTGCCAGCAGCTTAGCGTTCGGGGCTGGAAACACCATATATTTT
TRBD2	-	TRBV11-3	TRBJ2-1	18	CASSLDWTSGGWVNEQFF	TGTGCCAGCAGCTTAGATTGGACTAGCGGGGGGTGGGTCAATGAGCAGTTCTTC
TRBD1	-	TRBV28	TRBJ2-7	15	CASRRDRASSYEQYF	TGTGCCAGCAGGCGCGACAGGGCGAGCTCCTACGAGCAGTACTTC
TRBD1	-	TRBV19	TRBJ1-1	14	CASSIGTGNTEAFF	TGTGCCAGTAGTATAGGGACAGGGAACACTGAAGCTTTCTTT
-	-	TRBV19	TRBJ1-5	12	CASSRGGQPQHF	TGTGCCAGTAGTAGAGGGGGTCAGCCCCAGCATTTT
-	-	TRBV6-5	TRBJ2-5	13	CASSYLTGETQYF	TGTGCCAGCAGTTACTTAACAGGAGAGACCCAGTACTTC
-	-	TRBV21-1	TRBJ1-6	13	CAPEQESNSPLHF	TGTGCCCCCGAACAGGAAAGCAATTCACCCCTCCACTTT
TRBD1	-	TRBV7-2	TRBJ1-2	15	CASSLMGQGAYGYTF	TGTGCCAGCAGCTTAATGGGACAGGGGGCCTATGGCTACACCTTC
TRBD1	-	TRBV28	TRBJ2-3	13	CASRTTGTDTQYF	TGTGCCAGCAGGACGACAGGGACAGATACGCAGTATTTT
TRBD1	-	TRBV25-1	TRBJ1-6	14	CASSQTGGVPPLHF	TGTGCCAGCAGTCAAACAGGGGGCGTTCCACCCCTCCACTTT
-	-	TRBV7-2	TRBJ2-3	16	CATGGSPSRSTDTQYF	TGTGCCACCGGCGGGTCACCATCCCGTAGCACAGATACGCAGTATTTT
TRBD1	-	TRBV2	TRBJ2-7	13	CASSGTGMNEQYF	TGTGCCAGCAGTGGGACAGGGATGAACGAGCAGTACTTC
TRBD1	-	TRBV5-6	TRBJ2-7	14	CASSKTGGSYEQYF	TGTGCCAGCAGTAAAACAGGGGGGTCCTACGAGCAGTACTTC
-	-	TRBV27	TRBJ2-2	14	CASSFQGDTGELFF	TGTGCCAGCAGTTTTCAAGGGGACACCGGGGAGCTGTTTTTT
-	-	TRBV7-9	TRBJ2-3	14	CASSRDSNTDTQYF	TGTGCCAGCAGTCGGGACTCTAACACAGATACGCAGTATTTT
-	once	TRBV5-5	TRBJ2-7	16	CASSPRWVGGTYEQYF	TGTGCCAGCAGCCCCCGGTGGGTCGGGGGAACCTACGAGCAGTACTTC
-	-	TRBV2	TRBJ2-7	12	CASSTQGGEQYF	TGTGCCAGCAGCACACAGGGTGGCGAGCAGTACTTC
-	once	TRBV10-1	TRBJ2-7	15	CASSTHQRASYEQYF	TGCGCCAGCAGTACCCATCAGCGGGCCTCCTACGAGCAGTACTTC
TRBD1	-	TRBV25-1	TRBJ1-6	13	CASRDRGNSPLHF	TGTGCCAGCCGGGACAGGGGTAATTCACCCCTCCACTTT
TRBD2	once	TRBV11-3	TRBJ2-5	14	CASSRGLAGGPLYF	TGTGCCAGCAGCCGTGGACTAGCGGGGGGCCCTCTGTACTTC
-	-	TRBV5-1	TRBJ1-4	14	CASSPGHGNEKLFF	TGCGCCAGCAGCCCCGGACATGGGAATGAAAAACTGTTTTTT
-	-	TRBV5-1	TRBJ2-2	16	CASGRDSRLYPGELFF	TGCGCCAGCGGCCGGGACTCCCGACTTTACCCGGGGGAGCTGTTTTTT
TRBD1	once	TRBV7-2	TRBJ2-5	15	CASSLGYRGGETQYF	TGTGCCAGCAGCTTAGGGTACAGGGGCGGCGAGACCCAGTACTTC
-	-	TRBV19	TRBJ2-7	14	CASSVRRGPYEQYF	TGTGCCAGTAGCGTTCGGCGGGGCCCCTACGAGCAGTACTTC
TRBD1	-	TRBV29-1	TRBJ1-4	14	CSVAHRGTNEKLFF	TGCAGCGTGGCACACAGGGGGACTAATGAAAAACTGTTTTTT
-	-	TRBV10-3	TRBJ1-4	13	CATQGRGDEKLFF	TGTGCCACCCAGGGGAGGGGTGACGAAAAACTGTTTTTT
-	-	TRBV6-6	TRBJ1-2	16	CASSYSSDRSSYGYTF	TGTGCCAGCAGTTACTCATCCGACAGATCCTCCTATGGCTACACCTTC